The subject of this entry is one TCR beta chain. This entry is derived from a study of blood T cell repertoires in COVID-19. Germline CDR1 reads SNHLY; CDR2 reads FYNNEI. This CDR3 has 13 amino acids. The germline V and J ends were trimmed by 7 bases and 0 bases, with 7 bases remaining between them. Assay: immunoSEQ multiplex PCR; the TCRdb copy retains only in-frame clones and omits some. The repertoire has roughly 300,000 clones, around 85% of them found once; the top ten carry roughly 2.6%. In Cohort 3, a recovered donor had either two negative PCRs, clearance, or symptom resolution. This TCR was recovered from a woman in her 50s who had recovered from COVID-19. The chain links TRBV2 to TRBJ2-1; D is ambiguous. Material for sequencing was PBMCs or T cells enriched from blood (not recorded which). The CDR3 nucleotides are TGTGCCAGCAATACAGTCTCCTACAATGAGCAGTTCTTC. Its translation is CASNTVSYNEQFF. Filled out from reference TRBV2 and TRBJ2-1, the complete variable domain reads EPEVTQTPSHQVTQMGQEVILRCVPISNHLYFYWYRQILGQKVEFLVSFYNNEISEKSEIFDDQFSVERPDGSNFTLKIRSTKLEDSAMYFCASNTVSYNEQFFGPGTRLTVL.